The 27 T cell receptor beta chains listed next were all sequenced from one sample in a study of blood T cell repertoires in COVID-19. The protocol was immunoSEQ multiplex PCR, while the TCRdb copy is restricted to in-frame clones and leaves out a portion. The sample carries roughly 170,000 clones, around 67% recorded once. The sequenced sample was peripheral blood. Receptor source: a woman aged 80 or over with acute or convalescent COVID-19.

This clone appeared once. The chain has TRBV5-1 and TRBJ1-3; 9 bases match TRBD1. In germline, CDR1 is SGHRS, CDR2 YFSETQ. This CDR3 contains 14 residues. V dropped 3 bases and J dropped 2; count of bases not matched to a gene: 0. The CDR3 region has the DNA TGCGCCAGCAGCTGGGACAGGGCTGGAAACACCATATATTTT. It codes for CASSWDRAGNTIYF.

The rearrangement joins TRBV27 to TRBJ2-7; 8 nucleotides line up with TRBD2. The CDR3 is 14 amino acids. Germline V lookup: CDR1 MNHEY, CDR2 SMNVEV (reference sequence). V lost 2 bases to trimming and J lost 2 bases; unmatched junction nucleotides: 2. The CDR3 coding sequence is TGTGCCAGCAGTTTAGGACTAGCCACCTACGAGCAGTACTTC. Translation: CASSLGLATYEQYF.

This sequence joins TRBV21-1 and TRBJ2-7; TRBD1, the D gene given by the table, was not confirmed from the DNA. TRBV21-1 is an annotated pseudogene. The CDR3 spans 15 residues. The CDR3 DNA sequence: TGTGCCAGCAGCAACCGGGACAGGGCCGCCTACGAGCAGTACTTC. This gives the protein CASSNRDRAAYEQYF.

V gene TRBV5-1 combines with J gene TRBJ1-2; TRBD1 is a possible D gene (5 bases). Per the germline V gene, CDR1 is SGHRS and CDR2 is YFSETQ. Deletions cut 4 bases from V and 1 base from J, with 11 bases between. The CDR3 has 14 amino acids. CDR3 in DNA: TGCGCCAGCAGCGTGGGGCACAATAACTATGGCTACACCTTC. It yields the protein CASSVGHNNYGYTF.

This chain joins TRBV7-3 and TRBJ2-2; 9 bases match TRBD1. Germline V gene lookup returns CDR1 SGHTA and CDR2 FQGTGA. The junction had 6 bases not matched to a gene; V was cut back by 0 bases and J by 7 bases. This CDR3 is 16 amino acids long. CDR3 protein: CASSLTLDRGGGELFF. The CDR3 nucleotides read TGTGCCAGCAGCTTAACTCTGGACAGGGGCGGCGGGGAGCTGTTTTTT. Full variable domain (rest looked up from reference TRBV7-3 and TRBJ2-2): GAGVSQTPSNKVTEKGKYVELRCDPISGHTALYWYRQSLGQGPEFLIYFQGTGAADDSGLPNDRFFAVRPEGSVSTLKIQRTERGDSAVYLCASSLTLDRGGGELFFGEGSRLTVL.

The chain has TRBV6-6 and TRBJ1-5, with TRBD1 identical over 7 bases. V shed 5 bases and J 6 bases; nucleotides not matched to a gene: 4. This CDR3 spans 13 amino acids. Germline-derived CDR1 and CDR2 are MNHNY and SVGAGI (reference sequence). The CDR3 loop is CASSQGEIQPQHF. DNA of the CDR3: TGTGCCAGCAGTCAGGGGGAAATTCAGCCCCAGCATTTT.

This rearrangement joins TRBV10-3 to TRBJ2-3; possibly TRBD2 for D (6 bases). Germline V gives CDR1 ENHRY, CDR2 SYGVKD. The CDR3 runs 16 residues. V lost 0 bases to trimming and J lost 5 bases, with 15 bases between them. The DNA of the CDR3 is TGTGCCATCAGTGAGTCGGGGCATGGAGGGTTAGATACGCAGTATTTT. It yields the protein CAISESGHGGLDTQYF.

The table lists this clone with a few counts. CDR3 sequence: CATSGTSGRPSTDTQYF. The CDR3 coding sequence is TGTGCCACCAGTGGTACAAGCGGACGGCCTAGCACAGATACGCAGTATTTT. The chain combines TRBV24-1 with TRBJ2-3; D is possibly TRBD2 (5 bases). Trimming shortened V by 5 bases and J by 0 bases, and 17 bases separated the two germline ends. The CDR3 consists of 17 residues. Germline V gives CDR1 KGHDR, CDR2 SFDVKD.

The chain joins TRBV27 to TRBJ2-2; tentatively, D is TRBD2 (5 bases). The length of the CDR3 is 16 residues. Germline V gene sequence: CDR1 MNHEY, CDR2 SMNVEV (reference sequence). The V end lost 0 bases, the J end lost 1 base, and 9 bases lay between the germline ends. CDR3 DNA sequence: TGTGCCAGCAGTTTATCCTACGGGATGAACACCGGGGAGCTGTTTTTT. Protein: CASSLSYGMNTGELFF.

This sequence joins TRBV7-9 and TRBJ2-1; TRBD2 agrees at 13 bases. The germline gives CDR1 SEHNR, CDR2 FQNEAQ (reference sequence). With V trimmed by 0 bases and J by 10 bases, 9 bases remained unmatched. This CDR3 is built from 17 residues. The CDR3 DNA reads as TGTGCCAGCAGCTTAGCGCTTATCGGACTAGCGGGAGACGAGCAGTTCTTC. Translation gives CASSLALIGLAGDEQFF. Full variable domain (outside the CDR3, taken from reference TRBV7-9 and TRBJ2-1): DTGVSQNPRHKITKRGQNVTFRCDPISEHNRLYWYRQTLGQGPEFLTYFQNEAQLEKSRLLSDRFSAERPKGSFSTLEIQRTEQGDSAMYLCASSLALIGLAGDEQFFGPGTRLTVL.

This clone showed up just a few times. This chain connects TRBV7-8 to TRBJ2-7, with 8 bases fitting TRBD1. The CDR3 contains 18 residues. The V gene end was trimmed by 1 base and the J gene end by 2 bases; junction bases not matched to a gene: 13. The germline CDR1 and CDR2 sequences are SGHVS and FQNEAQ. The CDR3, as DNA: TGTGCCAGCAGCTTAGAGCCCAGGGGGCTCGCTGTCACCTACGAGCAGTACTTC. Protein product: CASSLEPRGLAVTYEQYF.

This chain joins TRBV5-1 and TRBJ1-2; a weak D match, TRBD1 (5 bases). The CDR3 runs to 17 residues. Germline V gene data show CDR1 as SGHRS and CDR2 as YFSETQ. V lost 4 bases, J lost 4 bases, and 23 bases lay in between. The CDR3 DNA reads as TGCGCCAGCAGCCTTGGGGCGGGGATGGACGGTGGCTATGGCTACACCTTC. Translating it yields CASSLGAGMDGGYGYTF.

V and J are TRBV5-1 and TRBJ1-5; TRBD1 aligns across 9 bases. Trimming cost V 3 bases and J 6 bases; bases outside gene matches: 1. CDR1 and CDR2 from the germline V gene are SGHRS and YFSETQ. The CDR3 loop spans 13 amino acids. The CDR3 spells CASSYRGLQPQHF. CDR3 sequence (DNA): TGCGCCAGCAGCTACAGGGGGCTTCAGCCCCAGCATTTT. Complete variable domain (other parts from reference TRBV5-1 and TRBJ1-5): KAGVTQTPRYLIKTRGQQVTLSCSPISGHRSVSWYQQTPGQGLQFLFEYFSETQRNKGNFPGRFSGRQFSNSRSEMNVSTLELGDSALYLCASSYRGLQPQHFGDGTRLSIL.

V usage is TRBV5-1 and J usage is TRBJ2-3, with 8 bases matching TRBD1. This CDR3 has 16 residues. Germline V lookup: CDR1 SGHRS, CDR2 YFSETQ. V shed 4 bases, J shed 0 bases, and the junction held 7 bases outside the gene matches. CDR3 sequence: CASSPGTGWSTDTQYF. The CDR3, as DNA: TGCGCCAGCAGCCCGGGGACAGGCTGGAGCACAGATACGCAGTATTTT.

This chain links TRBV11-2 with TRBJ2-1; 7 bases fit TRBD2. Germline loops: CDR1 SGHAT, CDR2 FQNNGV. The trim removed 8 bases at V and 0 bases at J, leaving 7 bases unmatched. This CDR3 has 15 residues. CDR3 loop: CASALGGSSYNEQFF. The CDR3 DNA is TGTGCCAGCGCACTCGGCGGGAGCTCCTACAATGAGCAGTTCTTC.

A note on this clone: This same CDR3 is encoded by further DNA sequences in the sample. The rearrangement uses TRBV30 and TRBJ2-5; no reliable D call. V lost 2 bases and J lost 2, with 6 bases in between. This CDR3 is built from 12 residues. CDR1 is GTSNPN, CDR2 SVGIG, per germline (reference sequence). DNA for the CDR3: TGTGCCTGGAGTTCCGGTCAAGAGACCCAGTACTTC. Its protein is CAWSSGQETQYF.

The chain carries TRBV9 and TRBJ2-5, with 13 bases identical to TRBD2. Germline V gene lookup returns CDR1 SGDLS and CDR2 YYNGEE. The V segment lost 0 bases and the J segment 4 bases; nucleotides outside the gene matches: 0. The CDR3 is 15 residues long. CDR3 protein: CASSVGTSGRETQYF. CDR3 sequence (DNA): TGTGCCAGCAGCGTAGGGACTAGCGGGAGAGAGACCCAGTACTTC.

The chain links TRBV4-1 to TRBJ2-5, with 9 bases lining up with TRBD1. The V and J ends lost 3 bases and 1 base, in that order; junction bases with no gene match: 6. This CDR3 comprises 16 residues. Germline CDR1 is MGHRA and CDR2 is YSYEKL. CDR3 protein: CASSQNVQGAQETQYF. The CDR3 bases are TGCGCCAGCAGCCAGAACGTACAGGGGGCCCAAGAGACCCAGTACTTC.

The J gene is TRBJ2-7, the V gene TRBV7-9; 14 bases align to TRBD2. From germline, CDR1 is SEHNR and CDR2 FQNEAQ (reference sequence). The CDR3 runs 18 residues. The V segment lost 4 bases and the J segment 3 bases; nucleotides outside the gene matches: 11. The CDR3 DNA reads TGTGCCAGCAGCTCAAGGCGGGGGACTAGCGGGAGAATCTACGAGCAGTACTTC. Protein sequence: CASSSRRGTSGRIYEQYF.

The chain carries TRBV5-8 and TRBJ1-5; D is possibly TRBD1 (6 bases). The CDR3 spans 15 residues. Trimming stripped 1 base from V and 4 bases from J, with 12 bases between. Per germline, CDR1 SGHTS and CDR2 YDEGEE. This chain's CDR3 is CASSLRGAGNQPQHF. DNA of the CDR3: TGTGCCAGCAGCTTGCGGGGGGCAGGGAATCAGCCCCAGCATTTT.

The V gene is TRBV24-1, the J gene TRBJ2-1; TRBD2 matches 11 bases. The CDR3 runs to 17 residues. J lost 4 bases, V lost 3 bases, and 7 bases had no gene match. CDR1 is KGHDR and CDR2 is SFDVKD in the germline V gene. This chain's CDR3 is CATSDPGLAEGYNEQFF. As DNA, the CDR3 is TGTGCCACCAGTGATCCGGGACTAGCGGAAGGTTACAATGAGCAGTTCTTC.

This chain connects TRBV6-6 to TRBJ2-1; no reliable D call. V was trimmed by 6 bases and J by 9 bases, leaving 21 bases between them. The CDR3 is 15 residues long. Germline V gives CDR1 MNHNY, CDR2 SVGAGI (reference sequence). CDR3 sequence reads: CASSLLGPEYGEQFF. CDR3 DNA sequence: TGTGCCAGCAGCCTTCTAGGCCCCGAGTATGGTGAGCAGTTCTTC.

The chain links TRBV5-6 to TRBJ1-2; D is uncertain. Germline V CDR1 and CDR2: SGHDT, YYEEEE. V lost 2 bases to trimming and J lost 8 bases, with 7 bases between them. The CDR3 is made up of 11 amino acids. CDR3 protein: CASSFSRGYTF. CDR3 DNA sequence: TGTGCCAGCAGCTTTAGTCGCGGCTACACCTTC.

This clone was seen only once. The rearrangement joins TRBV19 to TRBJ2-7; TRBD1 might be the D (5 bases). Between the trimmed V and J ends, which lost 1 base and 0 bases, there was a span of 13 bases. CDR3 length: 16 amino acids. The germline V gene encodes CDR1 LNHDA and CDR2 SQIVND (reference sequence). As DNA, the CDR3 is TGTGCCAGTAGTATAGGTTGGGGCTTCAGCTCCTACGAGCAGTACTTC. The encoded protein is CASSIGWGFSSYEQYF.

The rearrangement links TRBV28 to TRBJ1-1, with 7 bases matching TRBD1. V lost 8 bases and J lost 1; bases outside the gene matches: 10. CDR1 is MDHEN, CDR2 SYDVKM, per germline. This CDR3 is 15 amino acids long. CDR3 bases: TGTGCCAGCCTTTCTCCTCAGGGGGGGAACACTGAAGCTTTCTTT. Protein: CASLSPQGGNTEAFF.

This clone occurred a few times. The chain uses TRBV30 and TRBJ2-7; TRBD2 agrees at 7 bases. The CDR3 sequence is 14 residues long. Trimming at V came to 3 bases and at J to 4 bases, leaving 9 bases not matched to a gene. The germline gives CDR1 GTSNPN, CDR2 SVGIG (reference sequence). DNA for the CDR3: TGTGCCTGGAGACCCTGGACTAGTTTGTACGAGCAGTACTTC. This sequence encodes CAWRPWTSLYEQYF. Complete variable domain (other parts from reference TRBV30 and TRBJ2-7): SQTIHQWPATLVQPVGSPLSLECTVEGTSNPNLYWYRQAAGRGLQLLFYSVGIGQISSEVPQNLSASRPQDRQFILSSKKLLLSDSGFYLCAWRPWTSLYEQYFGPGTRLTVT.

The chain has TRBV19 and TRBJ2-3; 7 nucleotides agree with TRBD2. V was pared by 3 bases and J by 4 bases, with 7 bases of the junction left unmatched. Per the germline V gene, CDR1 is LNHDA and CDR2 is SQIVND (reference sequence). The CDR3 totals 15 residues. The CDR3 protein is CASSILAGEADTQYF. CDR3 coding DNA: TGTGCCAGTAGTATCCTGGCGGGAGAGGCAGATACGCAGTATTTT.